The 10 T cell receptor beta chains below were found in one sample sequenced in a study of T cell responses to AZD1222 COVID-19 vaccine. Here immunoSEQ multiplex PCR was the method, and the copy in TCRdb shows in-frame clones only, minus some. The data show some 120,000 clones, 70% to 90% seen once. The specimen was peripheral blood, collected on day 0 of AZD1222 vaccination. These TCRs come from an adult in good health.

The chain recombines TRBV7-8 with TRBJ1-3, with D possibly matching TRBD1 (5 bases). CDR3 size: 14 residues. From germline, CDR1 is SGHVS and CDR2 FQNEAQ. Trimming shortened V by 1 base and J by 7 bases, and 11 bases separated the two germline ends. The CDR3 DNA sequence: TGTGCCAGCAGCTTAGGCGGGGAGGGGAACACCATATATTTT. Translation gives CASSLGGEGNTIYF.

This clone was observed a single time. The V gene is TRBV10-2, the J gene TRBJ1-2; D gene uncertain. V lost 4 bases and J lost 4, with 10 bases in between. CDR1 WSHSY and CDR2 SAAADI come from the germline V gene. The CDR3 contains 13 residues. This chain's CDR3 is CASSGNGPYGYTF. CDR3 nucleotides: TGCGCCAGCAGTGGCAACGGACCCTATGGCTACACCTTC.

V usage is TRBV21-1 and J usage is TRBJ1-4; the DNA was not used to check the table's D call, TRBD1. TRBV21-1 is labeled a pseudogene. This CDR3 is 15 amino acids long. The CDR3 region has the DNA TGTGCCAGCAGCACAATGGGACAGATTAATGAAAAACTGTTTTTT. It specifies CASSTMGQINEKLFF.

The chain uses TRBV19 and TRBJ1-5; unclear D gene. With 10 bases removed from V and 4 bases from J, the gap between germline ends came to 14 bases. CDR1 and CDR2 from the germline V gene are LNHDA and SQIVND (reference sequence). The CDR3 spans 13 residues. The CDR3 bases are TGTGCCACTGGGAAGTCAAGGAATCAGCCCCAGCATTTT. It specifies CATGKSRNQPQHF.

The chain combines TRBV11-3 with TRBJ2-7; TRBD2 matches 13 bases. The V gene's germline CDR1 is SGHNT and CDR2 YENEEA. V shed 2 bases and J 0 bases; nucleotides not matched to a gene: 4. The CDR3 has 17 residues. This CDR3 is CASSLTSGRAFSYEQYF. The CDR3 nucleotides read TGTGCCAGCAGCTTAACTAGCGGGAGGGCCTTCTCCTACGAGCAGTACTTC. Based on the CDR3 plus reference TRBV11-3 and TRBJ2-7, the full variable domain is EAGVVQSPRYKIIEKKQPVAFWCNPISGHNTLYWYLQNLGQGPELLIRYENEEAVDDSQLPKDRFSAERLKGVDSTLKIQPAELGDSAVYLCASSLTSGRAFSYEQYFGPGTRLTVT.

This clone was detected only once. The genes are TRBV18 and TRBJ2-7, with no clear D. The CDR3 has 11 amino acids. V was cut by 2 bases and J by 5 bases, with 4 bases left in between. CDR1 KGHSH and CDR2 LQKENI come from the germline V gene. CDR3 sequence reads: CASSPMNEQYF. The CDR3 DNA reads as TGTGCCAGCTCACCAATGAACGAGCAGTACTTC.

About this clone itself: The junction and the germline gene differ at one end; a read error may be behind it. Other nucleotide sequences in the sample specify the same CDR3. This chain uses TRBV9 with TRBJ1-4, with 7 bases matching TRBD1. The germline CDR1 and CDR2 sequences are SGDLS and YYNGEE. The CDR3 covers 13 residues. The CDR3 bases are TGCGCCAGCAGCACGGGACAGAGTGAAAAACTGTTTTTT. It specifies CASSTGQSEKLFF. The whole variable domain, remainder taken from reference TRBV9 and TRBJ1-4, is DSGVTQTPKHLITATGQRVTLRCSPRSGDLSVYWYQQSLDQGLQFLIQYYNGEERAKGNILERFSAQQFPDLHSELNLSSLELGDSALYFCASSTGQSEKLFFGSGTQLSVL.

The J gene is TRBJ1-3, the V gene TRBV30, with 8 bases identical to TRBD1. CDR1 GTSNPN and CDR2 SVGIG come from the germline V gene (reference sequence). Trimming removed 3 bases from V and 4 bases from J; junction bases left unmatched: 14. This CDR3 is built from 17 residues. CDR3: CAWRPTFGRGPGNTIYF. In DNA form, the CDR3 reads TGTGCCTGGAGACCCACGTTTGGCAGGGGGCCGGGAAACACCATATATTTT.

This clone was recorded once. The chain is built from TRBV27 and TRBJ2-7, with 8 positions matching TRBD1. Germline CDR1 reads MNHEY; CDR2 reads SMNVEV (reference sequence). The CDR3 is 16 residues long. J lost 4 bases, V lost 0 bases, and 8 bases had no gene match. The CDR3 DNA follows: TGTGCCAGCAGTTTATCCGGACAGGGAGGAGGGTACGAGCAGTACTTC. The encoded protein is CASSLSGQGGGYEQYF.

This chain uses TRBV12-5 with TRBJ2-1; TRBD2 is a possible D gene (7 bases). The CDR3 is 14 residues long. Germline assignment: CDR1 LGHNT and CDR2 FRNRAP. V was clipped by 6 bases and J by 8 bases, with 17 bases between them. In DNA form, the CDR3 reads TGTGCTAGTGGACAAGTAGGGGGGGCGGATGAGCAGTTCTTC. Protein sequence: CASGQVGGADEQFF.